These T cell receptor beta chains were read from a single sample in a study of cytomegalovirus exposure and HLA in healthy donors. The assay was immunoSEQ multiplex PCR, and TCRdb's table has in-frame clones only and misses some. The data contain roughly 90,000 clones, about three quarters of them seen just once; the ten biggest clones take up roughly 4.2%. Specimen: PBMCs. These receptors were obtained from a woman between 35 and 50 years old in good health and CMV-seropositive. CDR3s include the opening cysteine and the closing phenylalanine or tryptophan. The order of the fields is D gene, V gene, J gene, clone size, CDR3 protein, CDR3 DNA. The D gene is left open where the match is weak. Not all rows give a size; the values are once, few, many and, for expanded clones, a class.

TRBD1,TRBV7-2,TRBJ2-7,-,CASSVGTGENYEQYF,TGTGCCAGCAGCGTCGGGACAGGAGAAAATTACGAGCAGTACTTC
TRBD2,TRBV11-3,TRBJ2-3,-,CASSLGLAVTDTQYF,TGTGCCAGCAGCTTAGGCCTAGCGGTGACAGATACGCAGTATTTT
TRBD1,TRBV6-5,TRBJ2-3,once,CASSLSHRGDTQYF,TGTGCCAGCAGTTTATCCCACAGGGGGGATACGCAGTATTTT
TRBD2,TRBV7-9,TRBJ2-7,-,CASSLSLAGTLYEQYF,TGTGCCAGCAGCTTATCACTAGCGGGAACCCTCTACGAGCAGTACTTC
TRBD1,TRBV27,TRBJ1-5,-,CASTLRAVGGYGNQPQHF,TGTGCCAGCACCCTCAGGGCTGTAGGGGGCTATGGCAATCAGCCCCAGCATTTT
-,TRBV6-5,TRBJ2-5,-,CASSYRGETQYF,TGTGCCAGCAGTTATCGGGGAGAGACCCAGTACTTC
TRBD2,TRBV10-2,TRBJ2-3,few,CASTLAGEDTQYF,TGCGCCAGCACACTAGCGGGAGAAGATACGCAGTATTTT
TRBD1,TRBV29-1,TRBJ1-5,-,CSVTMRQGINQPQHF,TGCAGCGTGACCATGCGACAGGGGATAAACCAGCCCCAGCATTTT
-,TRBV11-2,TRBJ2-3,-,CASRASSTDTQYF,TGTGCCAGCAGGGCCTCTAGCACAGATACGCAGTATTTT
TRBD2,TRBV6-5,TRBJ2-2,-,CASSYRTSFGELFF,TGTGCCAGCAGTTACCGGACTAGCTTCGGGGAGCTGTTTTTT
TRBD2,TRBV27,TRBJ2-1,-,CASSPQSGSSIEQFF,TGTGCCAGCAGTCCCCAAAGCGGGAGTAGTATTGAGCAGTTCTTC
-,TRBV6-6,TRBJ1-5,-,CASSYYQGNQPQHF,TGTGCCAGCAGTTACTATCAGGGCAATCAGCCCCAGCATTTT
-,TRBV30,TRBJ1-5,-,CAWNTGGGAFNQPQHF,TGTGCCTGGAACACGGGGGGAGGGGCGTTCAATCAGCCCCAGCATTTT
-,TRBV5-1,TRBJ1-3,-,CASTGQGGNTIYF,TGCGCCAGCACAGGCCAGGGTGGAAACACCATATATTTT
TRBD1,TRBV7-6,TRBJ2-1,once,CASSADRVGNEQFF,TGTGCCAGCAGCGCTGACAGGGTGGGAAATGAGCAGTTCTTC
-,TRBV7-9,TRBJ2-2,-,CASSFIDTGELFF,TGTGCCAGCAGCTTTATCGACACCGGGGAGCTGTTTTTT
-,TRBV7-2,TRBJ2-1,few,CASSTGTSLYNEQFF,TGTGCCAGCAGTACCGGGACATCTCTTTACAATGAGCAGTTCTTC
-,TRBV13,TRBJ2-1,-,CASSFTSGTTYNEQFF,TGTGCCAGCAGCTTCACTTCCGGGACAACCTACAATGAGCAGTTCTTC
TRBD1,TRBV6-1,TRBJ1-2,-,CASSTGTDYGYTF,TGTGCCAGCAGTACCGGGACAGATTATGGCTACACCTTC
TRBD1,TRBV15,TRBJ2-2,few,CATAGTVNTGELFF,TGTGCCACCGCCGGGACAGTGAACACCGGGGAGCTGTTTTTT
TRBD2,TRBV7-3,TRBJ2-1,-,CASSLMGLATYNEQFF,TGTGCCAGCAGCTTAATGGGACTAGCCACCTACAATGAGCAGTTCTTC
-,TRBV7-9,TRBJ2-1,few,CASSLWGEQFF,TGTGCCAGCAGCTTATGGGGCGAGCAGTTCTTC
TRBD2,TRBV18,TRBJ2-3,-,CASSPGLAGGADTQYF,TGTGCCAGCTCACCGGGACTAGCGGGGGGCGCAGATACGCAGTATTTT
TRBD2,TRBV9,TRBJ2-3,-,CASSVSGRGTDTQYF,TGTGCCAGCAGCGTTAGCGGGAGAGGGACAGATACGCAGTATTTT
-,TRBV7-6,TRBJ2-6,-,CASSLAPVYRANVLTF,TGTGCCAGCAGCTTAGCGCCGGTCTACCGGGCCAACGTCCTGACTTTC
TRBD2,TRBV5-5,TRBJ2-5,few,CASSLISGRAHEQYF,TGTGCCAGCAGCCTGATTTCCGGGAGGGCCCATGAGCAGTACTTC
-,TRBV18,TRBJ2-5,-,CASSPGNSQETQYF,TGTGCCAGCTCACCCGGGAACAGTCAAGAGACCCAGTACTTC
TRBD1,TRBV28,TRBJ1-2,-,CASSFSWDREGYGYTF,TGTGCCAGCAGTTTTTCGTGGGACAGGGAAGGCTATGGCTACACCTTC
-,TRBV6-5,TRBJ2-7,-,CASSDRQTYEQYF,TGTGCCAGCAGTGACAGGCAGACCTACGAGCAGTACTTC